The 19 T cell receptor beta chains given below trace back to one sample, sequenced in a study of blood T cell repertoires in COVID-19. Profiled with immunoSEQ multiplex PCR; TCRdb holds only in-frame clones, not every one. The sample records 200,000 or so clones, 60% to 85% being singletons. The sequencing sample was made of peripheral blood. The receptors come from a man aged 55 to 70 with active or convalescent COVID-19.

The table lists this clone with many counts. The V call is TRBV3-1 (or the pseudogene TRBV3-2), the J call TRBJ2-2; 9 positions match TRBD2. CDR3 length equals 16 residues. Germline lookup yields CDR1 LGHDT and CDR2 YNNKEL (reference sequence). The junction had 4 bases not matched to a gene; V was cut back by 1 base and J by 4 bases. This chain's CDR3 is CASSQVLAGATGELFF. In DNA form, the CDR3 reads TGTGCCAGCAGCCAAGTGTTAGCGGGAGCCACCGGGGAGCTGTTTTTT.

This clone was detected many times. The rearrangement uses TRBV27 and TRBJ1-5; the match to TRBD1 covers 9 bases. This CDR3 has 14 amino acids. Germline V lookup: CDR1 MNHEY, CDR2 SMNVEV (reference sequence). V lost 3 bases to trimming and J lost 4 bases; unmatched junction nucleotides: 1. CDR3 residues: CASSLTGGNQPQHF. The CDR3 DNA reads TGTGCCAGCAGTTTGACAGGGGGGAATCAGCCCCAGCATTTT.

The rearrangement joins TRBV18 to TRBJ1-3, with D possibly matching TRBD1 (5 bases). V lost 6 bases to trimming and J lost 0 bases, with 12 bases between them. The CDR3 covers 15 residues. The V gene's germline CDR1 is KGHSH and CDR2 LQKENI. The CDR3 DNA reads TGTGCCAGCTCCCAAGGACAAGGCTCTGGAAACACCATATATTTT. Translating it yields CASSQGQGSGNTIYF.

This chain joins TRBV3-1 (or the pseudogene TRBV3-2) and TRBJ1-3; no clear D. The germline V and J ends were trimmed by 4 bases and 4 bases, with 5 bases remaining between them. The germline V gene encodes CDR1 LGHDT and CDR2 YNNKEL (reference sequence). This CDR3 spans 12 amino acids. The CDR3 sequence is CASSPGGNTIYF. For the CDR3, the DNA is TGTGCCAGCAGCCCAGGCGGAAACACCATATATTTT.

The chain joins TRBV3-1 (or the pseudogene TRBV3-2) to TRBJ2-7; TRBD2 is a possible D gene (6 bases). With 0 bases removed from V and 5 bases from J, the gap between germline ends came to 14 bases. The CDR3 is 15 amino acids. Germline V gene sequence: CDR1 LGHDT, CDR2 YNNKEL (reference sequence). This chain's CDR3 is CASSQDSGGINEQYF. The DNA for the CDR3 is TGTGCCAGCAGCCAAGATTCTGGGGGGATAAACGAGCAGTACTTC.

The CDR3 region has the DNA TGCGCCAGCAGCACGGGACAGGGGAGCGAGACCCAGTACTTC. Encoded protein: CASSTGQGSETQYF. The V and J genes are TRBV5-1 and TRBJ2-5, with 10 bases aligning to TRBD1. J lost 5 bases, V lost 4 bases, and 5 bases had no gene match. In germline, CDR1 is SGHRS, CDR2 YFSETQ. The CDR3 runs to 14 residues.

This chain links TRBV4-3 with TRBJ1-2; 7 nucleotides agree with TRBD1. CDR1 and CDR2 (germline): LGHNA, YSLEER. V shed 1 base, J shed 4 bases, and the junction held 3 bases outside the gene matches. The CDR3 extends over 14 amino acids. The CDR3: CASSQVSGGYGYTF. Written as DNA, the CDR3 is TGCGCCAGCAGCCAAGTTTCAGGGGGCTATGGCTACACCTTC.

The chain couples TRBV2 to TRBJ2-1; D is possibly TRBD2 (6 bases). Germline CDR1 reads SNHLY; CDR2 reads FYNNEI. CDR3 length: 14 amino acids. V lost 3 bases and J lost 3, with 9 bases in between. The CDR3 spells CASSDRGIYNEQFF. CDR3 nucleotides: TGTGCCAGCAGTGACCGGGGGATCTACAATGAGCAGTTCTTC.

The rearrangement joins TRBV7-3 to TRBJ2-1; 9 nucleotides align to TRBD2. Germline V gene sequence: CDR1 SGHTA, CDR2 FQGTGA. Unmatched junction bases numbered 4, after V lost 5 bases and J lost 5 bases. The CDR3 is 14 residues long. The CDR3 loop reads CASSRRLADNEQFF. The DNA for the CDR3 is TGTGCCAGCAGCCGCAGACTAGCGGACAATGAGCAGTTCTTC.

The chain joins TRBV6-6 to TRBJ2-7, with 11 nucleotides matching TRBD2. Germline-derived CDR1 and CDR2 are MNHNY and SVGAGI (reference sequence). The CDR3 runs to 16 residues. V trimming: 4 bases; J trimming: 3 bases; junction bases outside the gene matches: 8. Here the CDR3 reads CASSSVLAGARYEQYF. The CDR3 coding sequence is TGTGCCAGCAGTTCCGTACTAGCGGGAGCCCGCTACGAGCAGTACTTC.

This clone was seen just once. J is TRBJ1-1 and V is TRBV5-8; D is ambiguous. With 2 bases removed from V and 5 bases from J, the gap between germline ends came to 4 bases. The CDR3 covers 11 residues. Germline CDR1 reads SGHTS; CDR2 reads YDEGEE. The CDR3 spells CASSFQTEAFF. In DNA, the CDR3 is TGTGCCAGCAGCTTCCAAACTGAAGCTTTCTTT.

The chain carries TRBV24-1 and TRBJ1-2; unclear D gene. V dropped 5 bases and J dropped 7 bases, with 13 bases sitting between them. The CDR3 is 13 residues long. Per germline, CDR1 KGHDR and CDR2 SFDVKD. As DNA, the CDR3 is TGTGCCACCAGTGCCCCTCAGTCAGGTGGCTACACCTTC. It encodes CATSAPQSGGYTF.

The rearrangement uses TRBV21-1 and TRBJ2-5; the listed D gene, TRBD1, was not tested against the DNA. TRBV21-1 is flagged as a pseudogene. This CDR3 has 13 amino acids. The CDR3 DNA follows: TGTGCCAGCAGCAGGGGGACAGAAGAGACCCAGTACTTC. Protein sequence: CASSRGTEETQYF.

The sample holds a few counts of this clone. J is TRBJ2-6 and V is TRBV7-2, with TRBD1 matching over 8 bases. The CDR3 extends over 16 amino acids. Per the germline V gene, CDR1 is SGHTA and CDR2 is FQGNSA. The junction had 5 bases not matched to a gene; V was cut back by 5 bases and J by 2 bases. In DNA form, the CDR3 reads TGTGCCAGCAGCGAAACAGGGGGTGCTGGGGCCAACGTCCTGACTTTC. The encoded protein is CASSETGGAGANVLTF.

The CDR3 nucleotides read TGCGCCAGCAGCTTGGCGGGCGGACAGGTTAACGAAGCTTTCTTT. It encodes CASSLAGGQVNEAFF. This chain connects TRBV5-1 to TRBJ1-1, with 7 bases lining up with TRBD1. The germline gives CDR1 SGHRS, CDR2 YFSETQ. The CDR3 is made up of 15 amino acids. The V and J ends lost 0 bases and 8 bases, in that order; junction bases with no gene match: 10.

This clone occurred a few times. The chain has TRBV19 and TRBJ2-3, with 14 bases matching TRBD2. Germline CDR1 and CDR2: LNHDA and SQIVND (reference sequence). The CDR3 is 18 residues long. V shed 5 bases, J shed 3 bases, and the junction held 10 bases outside the gene matches. The CDR3 region is CASSGGGGTSGRTDTQYF. The CDR3 nucleotides are TGTGCCAGTAGTGGCGGGGGGGGGACTAGCGGGAGAACAGATACGCAGTATTTT.

This clone showed up just once. V gene TRBV19 combines with J gene TRBJ2-7; 7 nucleotides match TRBD1. The J segment lost 0 bases and the V segment lost 6 bases, leaving 2 bases of the junction unmatched. In germline, CDR1 is LNHDA, CDR2 SQIVND (reference sequence). The CDR3 covers 13 residues. CDR3 in amino acids: CASSWDSSYEQYF. The DNA of the CDR3 is TGTGCCAGTAGCTGGGACAGCTCCTACGAGCAGTACTTC.

The chain links TRBV5-6 to TRBJ2-5; D might be TRBD1 (5 bases). V dropped 0 bases and J dropped 5 bases, with 11 bases sitting between them. CDR1 SGHDT and CDR2 YYEEEE come from the germline V gene. The length of the CDR3 is 14 residues. CDR3 DNA: TGTGCCAGCAGCTTGGGGCAGGGAATGGAGACCCAGTACTTC. Translated: CASSLGQGMETQYF.

This clone showed up just a few times. The chain couples TRBV18 to TRBJ2-5, with 7 nucleotides matching TRBD1. Germline V gene lookup returns CDR1 KGHSH and CDR2 LQKENI. With 2 bases clipped from V and 7 bases from J, the junction kept 4 bases outside the gene matches. The CDR3 runs to 13 residues. As DNA, the CDR3 is TGTGCCAGCTCACCAGAGGGGGCTGTGACCCAGTACTTC. This codes for CASSPEGAVTQYF.